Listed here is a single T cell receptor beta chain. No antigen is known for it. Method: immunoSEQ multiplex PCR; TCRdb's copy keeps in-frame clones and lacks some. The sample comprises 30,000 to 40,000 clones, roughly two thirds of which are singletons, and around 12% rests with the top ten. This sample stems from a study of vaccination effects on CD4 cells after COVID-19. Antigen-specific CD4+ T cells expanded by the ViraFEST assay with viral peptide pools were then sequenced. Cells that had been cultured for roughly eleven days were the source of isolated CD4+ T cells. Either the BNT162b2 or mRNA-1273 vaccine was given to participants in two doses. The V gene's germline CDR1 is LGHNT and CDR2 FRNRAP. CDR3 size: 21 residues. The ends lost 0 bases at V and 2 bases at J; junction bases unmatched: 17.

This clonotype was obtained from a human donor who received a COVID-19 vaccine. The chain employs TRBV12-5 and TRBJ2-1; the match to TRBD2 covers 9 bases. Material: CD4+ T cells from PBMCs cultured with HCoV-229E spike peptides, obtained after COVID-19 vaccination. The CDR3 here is CASGLVISGSGEMGTYNEQFF. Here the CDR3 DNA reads TGTGCTAGTGGTTTGGTAATTAGCGGGAGTGGGGAGATGGGGACCTACAATGAGCAGTTCTTC.